These 8 T cell receptor beta chains came from one sample sequenced in a study of a mutant IDH1 vaccine in newly diagnosed glioma. Only in-frame clones appear in the TCRdb table, and some are missing; sequencing was by immunoSEQ multiplex PCR. This table has about 55,000 clones, 80% appearing once. No cognate antigen is known for these TCRs. The time point was: week 23, last vaccination. In the vaccine, a single dose held 300 ug of the mutant IDH1 20-mer peptide, along with topical imiquimod. The material was PBMCs, obtained from a glioma patient whose treatment included an IDH1 peptide vaccine. Receptors were obtained from a man aged 40-50 years with glioma.

This rearrangement joins TRBV13 to TRBJ2-7, with 7 bases identical to TRBD1. In germline, CDR1 is PRHDT, CDR2 FYEKMQ (reference sequence). With 5 bases clipped from V and 3 bases from J, the junction kept 16 bases outside the gene matches. The CDR3 consists of 17 residues. The CDR3 DNA reads as TGTGCCAGCAGCGACACCCAACGGATAGGGGGCATCTACGAGCAGTACTTC. Translating it yields CASSDTQRIGGIYEQYF.

The chain uses TRBV5-1 and TRBJ2-5; the D gene is possibly TRBD2 (5 bases). CDR3 size: 16 residues. CDR1 and CDR2 (germline): SGHRS, YFSETQ. The V end was cut by 0 bases, the J end by 7 bases, with 19 bases between. The CDR3 region is CASSLAAGFFLGTQYF. The CDR3 DNA reads TGCGCCAGCAGCTTGGCCGCGGGTTTCTTTTTGGGGACCCAGTACTTC. Supplemented by reference TRBV5-1 and TRBJ2-5, the full variable domain reads KAGVTQTPRYLIKTRGQQVTLSCSPISGHRSVSWYQQTPGQGLQFLFEYFSETQRNKGNFPGRFSGRQFSNSRSEMNVSTLELGDSALYLCASSLAAGFFLGTQYFGPGTRLLVL.

This clone was seen once. The genes are TRBV7-9 and TRBJ1-5; unclear D gene. There are 17 residues in the CDR3. Trimming cost V 0 bases and J 1 base, with 13 bases left between them. CDR1 and CDR2 (germline): SEHNR, FQNEAQ (reference sequence). CDR3 in amino acids: CASSLAMGGRSNQPQHF. The CDR3 nucleotides are TGTGCCAGCAGCTTAGCAATGGGAGGTCGGAGCAATCAGCCCCAGCATTTT.

The chain has TRBV29-1 and TRBJ1-4, with D perhaps matching TRBD1 (5 bases). This CDR3 has 15 amino acids. Deletions cut 5 bases from V and 0 bases from J, with 13 bases between. CDR1 is SQVTM, CDR2 ANQGSEA, per germline. The CDR3 nucleotides read TGCAGCGTTCCTGACAGCACTGCAACTAATGAAAAACTGTTTTTT. Translated, it gives CSVPDSTATNEKLFF.

CDR3 in amino acids: CASSLGFNQPQHF. CDR3 bases: TGTGCCAGCAGCTTAGGTTTCAATCAGCCCCAGCATTTT. The J gene is TRBJ1-5, the V gene TRBV7-2; no firm D call. V shed 1 base and J shed 3 bases, with 4 bases lying between them. The CDR3 consists of 13 residues. Germline V CDR1 and CDR2: SGHTA, FQGNSA.

J is TRBJ1-4 and V is TRBV2, with D maybe TRBD1 (6 bases). From germline, CDR1 is SNHLY and CDR2 FYNNEI. The length of the CDR3 is 13 residues. V was trimmed by 11 bases and J by 7 bases, leaving 17 bases between them. CDR3: CAGGRQGSEKLFF. CDR3 DNA: TGTGCCGGGGGGAGGCAGGGGTCTGAAAAACTGTTTTTT.

The chain links TRBV2 to TRBJ1-6, with no clear D. The CDR3 is 11 amino acids. Germline V lookup: CDR1 SNHLY, CDR2 FYNNEI. The V gene lost 5 bases and the J gene lost 8 bases, with 4 bases spanning the gap. CDR3 coding DNA: TGTGCCAGCAGTTCCGATTCACCCCTCCACTTT. This encodes CASSSDSPLHF. Together with reference TRBV2 and TRBJ1-6, the CDR3 gives the full variable domain: EPEVTQTPSHQVTQMGQEVILRCVPISNHLYFYWYRQILGQKVEFLVSFYNNEISEKSEIFDDQFSVERPDGSNFTLKIRSTKLEDSAMYFCASSSDSPLHFGNGTRLTVT.

This clone has only a few counts. The chain is built from TRBV5-1 and TRBJ2-7, with TRBD1 matching over 10 bases. Per the germline V gene, CDR1 is SGHRS and CDR2 is YFSETQ. Trimming cost V 4 bases and J 4 bases; bases outside gene matches: 8. CDR3 length: 15 residues. The CDR3 sequence is CASSPRTGGIYEQYF. The CDR3 nucleotides are TGCGCCAGCAGCCCACGGACAGGGGGAATATACGAGCAGTACTTC. The complete variable domain, with remaining parts taken from reference TRBV5-1 and TRBJ2-7, reads KAGVTQTPRYLIKTRGQQVTLSCSPISGHRSVSWYQQTPGQGLQFLFEYFSETQRNKGNFPGRFSGRQFSNSRSEMNVSTLELGDSALYLCASSPRTGGIYEQYFGPGTRLTVT.